These 2 T cell receptor beta chains share one sample of origin, sequenced in a study of cytomegalovirus exposure and HLA in healthy donors. PCR used 60 Vbeta primers and 13 Jbeta primers. TCRdb's copy holds only in-frame clones and misses some; the assay was immunoSEQ multiplex PCR. The sample yields over 30,000 clones, about 80% seen once. Sequencing was carried out using PBMCs. All receptors derive from a male donor in good health and CMV-seronegative.

This chain joins TRBV2 and TRBJ1-4; tentatively, D is TRBD1 (6 bases). This CDR3 contains 14 residues. Trimming cost V 1 base and J 6 bases, with 9 bases left between them. The V gene's germline CDR1 is SNHLY and CDR2 FYNNEI. CDR3 sequence reads: CASSEVGGDEKLFF. CDR3 bases: TGTGCCAGCAGTGAAGTAGGGGGTGATGAAAAACTGTTTTTT. The full variable domain, with the rest looked up from reference TRBV2 and TRBJ1-4, is EPEVTQTPSHQVTQMGQEVILRCVPISNHLYFYWYRQILGQKVEFLVSFYNNEISEKSEIFDDQFSVERPDGSNFTLKIRSTKLEDSAMYFCASSEVGGDEKLFFGSGTQLSVL.

The V call is TRBV9, the J call TRBJ1-2; TRBD1 might be the D (5 bases). V was pared by 6 bases and J by 3 bases, with 21 bases between. The CDR3 sequence is 16 residues long. Per the germline V gene, CDR1 is SGDLS and CDR2 is YYNGEE. The DNA of the CDR3 is TGTGCCAGCACCCCAAAGTCGGGGGGACTCGACTATGGCTACACCTTC. This codes for CASTPKSGGLDYGYTF. Full variable domain (remainder filled in from reference TRBV9 and TRBJ1-2): DSGVTQTPKHLITATGQRVTLRCSPRSGDLSVYWYQQSLDQGLQFLIQYYNGEERAKGNILERFSAQQFPDLHSELNLSSLELGDSALYFCASTPKSGGLDYGYTFGSGTRLTVV.